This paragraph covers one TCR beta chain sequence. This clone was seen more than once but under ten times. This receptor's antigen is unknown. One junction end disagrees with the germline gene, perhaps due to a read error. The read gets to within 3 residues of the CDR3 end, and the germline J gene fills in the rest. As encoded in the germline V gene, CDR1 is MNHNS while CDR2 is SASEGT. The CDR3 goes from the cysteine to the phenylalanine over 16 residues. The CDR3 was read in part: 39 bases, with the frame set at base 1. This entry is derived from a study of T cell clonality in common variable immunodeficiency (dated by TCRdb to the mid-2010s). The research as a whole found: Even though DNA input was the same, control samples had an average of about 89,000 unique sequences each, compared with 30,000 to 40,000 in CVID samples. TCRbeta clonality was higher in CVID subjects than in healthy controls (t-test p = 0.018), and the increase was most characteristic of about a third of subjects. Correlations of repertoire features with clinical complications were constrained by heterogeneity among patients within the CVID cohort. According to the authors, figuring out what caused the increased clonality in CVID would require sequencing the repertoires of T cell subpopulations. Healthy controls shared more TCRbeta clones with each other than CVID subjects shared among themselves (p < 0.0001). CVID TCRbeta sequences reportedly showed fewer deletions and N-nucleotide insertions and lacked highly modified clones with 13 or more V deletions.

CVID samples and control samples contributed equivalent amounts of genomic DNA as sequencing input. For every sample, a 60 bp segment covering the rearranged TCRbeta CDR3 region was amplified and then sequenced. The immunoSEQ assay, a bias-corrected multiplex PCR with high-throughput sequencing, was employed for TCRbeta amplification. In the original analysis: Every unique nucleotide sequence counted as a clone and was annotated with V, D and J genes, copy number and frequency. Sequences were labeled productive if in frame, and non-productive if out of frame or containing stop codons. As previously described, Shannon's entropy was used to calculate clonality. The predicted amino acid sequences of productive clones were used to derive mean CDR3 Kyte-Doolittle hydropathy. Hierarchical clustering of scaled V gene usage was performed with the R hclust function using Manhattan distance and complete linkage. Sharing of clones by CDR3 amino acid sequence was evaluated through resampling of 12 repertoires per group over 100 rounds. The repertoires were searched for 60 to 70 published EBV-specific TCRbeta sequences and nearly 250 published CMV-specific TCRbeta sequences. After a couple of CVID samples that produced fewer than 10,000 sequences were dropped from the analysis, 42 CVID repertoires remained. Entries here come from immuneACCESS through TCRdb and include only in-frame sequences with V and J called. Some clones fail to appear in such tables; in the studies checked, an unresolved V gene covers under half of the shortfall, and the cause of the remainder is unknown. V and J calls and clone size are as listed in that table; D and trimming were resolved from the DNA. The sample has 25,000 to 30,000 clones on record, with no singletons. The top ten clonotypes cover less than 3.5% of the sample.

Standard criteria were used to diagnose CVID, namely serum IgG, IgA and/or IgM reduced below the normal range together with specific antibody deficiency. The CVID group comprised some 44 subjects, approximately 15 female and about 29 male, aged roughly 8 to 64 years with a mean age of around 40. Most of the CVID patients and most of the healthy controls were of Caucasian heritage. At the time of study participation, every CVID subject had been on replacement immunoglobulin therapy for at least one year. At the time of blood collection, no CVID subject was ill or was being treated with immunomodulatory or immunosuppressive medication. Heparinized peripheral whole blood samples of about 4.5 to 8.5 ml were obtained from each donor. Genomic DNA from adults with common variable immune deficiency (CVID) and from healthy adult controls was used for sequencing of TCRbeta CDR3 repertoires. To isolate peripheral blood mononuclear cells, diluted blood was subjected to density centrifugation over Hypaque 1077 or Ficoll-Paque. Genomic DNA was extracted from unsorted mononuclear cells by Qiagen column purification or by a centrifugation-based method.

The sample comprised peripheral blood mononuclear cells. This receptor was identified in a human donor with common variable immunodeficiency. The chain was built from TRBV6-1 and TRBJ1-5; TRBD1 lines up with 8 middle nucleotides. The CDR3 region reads CTSREQGVYSNQPQHF. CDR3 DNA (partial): TGTACCAGCAGGGAACAGGGGGTTTATAGCAATCAGCCC.